The rows below give T cell receptor beta chains drawn from one sample of a study of persistence of HIV-infected CD4 T cells. The antigens these receptors bind are not known. Profiling relied on immunoSEQ multiplex PCR, and the TCRdb table lists in-frame clones only, not all of them. The sample has about 40,000 clones; 87% are singletons. The sample consisted of CD4+ T cells sorted from PBMCs after approximately 20-hour stimulation, taken from a patient who received antiretroviral therapy. The receptors come from an adult man with HIV who was CMV-seropositive. Each CDR3 is given with its conserved first and last residue. The order of the fields is V gene, J gene, clone size, D gene, CDR3 length, CDR3 protein, CDR3 DNA. A D gene is named only where the DNA matches it firmly. The listing skips clone size in some rows; elsewhere it reads once, few, many or a size class.

>TRBV6-5|TRBJ1-1|.|.|15
CASRTGIRSNTEAFF
TGTGCCAGCAGAACGGGGATCCGATCGAACACTGAAGCTTTCTTT
>TRBV2|TRBJ1-2|.|.|13
CASQIGGGYGYTF
TGTGCCAGCCAGATAGGGGGTGGCTATGGCTACACCTTC
>TRBV30|TRBJ2-2|.|.|14
CAWKSRGNTGELFF
TGTGCCTGGAAGTCTCGGGGGAACACCGGGGAGCTGTTTTTT
>TRBV10-3|TRBJ2-2|.|.|15
CAISVERAGTGELFF
TGTGCCATCAGTGTAGAACGGGCGGGGACCGGGGAGCTGTTTTTT
>TRBV29-1|TRBJ1-5|.|.|13
CSVARDSNQPQHF
TGCAGCGTGGCCAGAGATAGCAATCAGCCCCAGCATTTT
>TRBV4-2|TRBJ2-7|few|TRBD2|16
CASSHESGGPSYEQYF
TGTGCCAGCAGCCACGAGTCGGGAGGGCCCTCCTACGAGCAGTACTTC
>TRBV9|TRBJ2-3|.|.|15
CASSVSGVRTDTQYF
TGTGCCAGCAGCGTTAGTGGGGTTAGGACAGATACGCAGTATTTT
>TRBV6-1|TRBJ1-1|.|.|19
CASSEGPGLGGRRVTEAFF
TGTGCCAGCAGTGAGGGTCCAGGACTGGGAGGAAGGAGGGTCACTGAAGCTTTCTTT
>TRBV30|TRBJ1-2|.|.|11
CAWSGLYGYTF
TGTGCCTGGAGTGGATTATATGGCTACACCTTC
>TRBV19|TRBJ1-4|.|TRBD1|13
CASRDRGNEKLFF
TGTGCCAGCCGGGACAGGGGGAACGAAAAACTGTTTTTT
>TRBV27|TRBJ1-1|.|.|15
CASSLHGRGSTEAFF
TGTGCCAGCAGTTTGCATGGGCGGGGGAGCACTGAAGCTTTCTTT
>TRBV15|TRBJ1-4|.|.|16
CATSREAITGSPGLFF
TGTGCCACCAGCAGAGAAGCGATCACAGGGAGCCCGGGGCTGTTTTTT
>TRBV9|TRBJ2-5|.|.|13
CASSLSRTETQYF
TGTGCCAGCAGCCTATCCAGGACGGAGACCCAGTACTTC
>TRBV6-5|TRBJ1-1|.|.|12
CASRSKKAEAFF
TGTGCCAGCAGATCAAAGAAGGCTGAAGCTTTCTTT
>TRBV29-1|TRBJ2-7|.|.|12
CSAVLGDYEQYF
TGCAGCGCCGTCCTGGGAGACTACGAGCAGTACTTC
>TRBV28|TRBJ1-2|once|.|13
CASIKGANYGYTF
TGTGCCAGTATTAAGGGGGCTAACTATGGCTACACCTTC
>TRBV5-4|TRBJ2-2|.|.|13
CASSARETGELFF
TGTGCCAGCAGCGCCAGGGAAACCGGGGAGCTGTTTTTT
>TRBV5-4|TRBJ2-7|medium-sized|.|14
CASSFERSPGEQYF
TGTGCCAGCAGCTTTGAAAGGTCCCCCGGCGAGCAGTACTTC
>TRBV7-8|TRBJ2-7|.|.|14
CAGSPPGGGNEQYF
TGTGCCGGCAGCCCACCAGGGGGGGGAAACGAGCAGTACTTC
>TRBV28|TRBJ1-1|.|.|15
CASSLSLGVNTEAFF
TGTGCCAGCAGTTTATCGCTGGGGGTGAACACTGAAGCTTTCTTT
>TRBV27|TRBJ1-1|.|.|14
CASSLKRGGTEAFF
TGTGCCAGCAGTTTGAAAAGGGGAGGGACTGAAGCTTTCTTT
>TRBV2|TRBJ2-2|.|TRBD2|15
CASTTSGGPTGELFF
TGTGCCAGCACGACTAGCGGGGGGCCCACCGGGGAGCTGTTTTTT
>TRBV19|TRBJ1-6|.|.|14
CASLGQPMGSPLHF
TGTGCCAGTCTTGGACAGCCTATGGGTTCACCCCTCCACTTT
>TRBV15|TRBJ2-7|.|.|13
CATSRGRVNEQYF
TGTGCCACCAGCAGAGGGCGGGTCAACGAGCAGTACTTC
>TRBV2|TRBJ2-3|.|.|12
CASRTAPDTQYF
TGTGCCAGCAGGACTGCCCCAGATACGCAGTATTTT
>TRBV10-3|TRBJ2-1|.|TRBD2|17
CAISLTSGRSGGNEQFF
TGTGCCATCAGCTTGACTAGCGGGAGGTCAGGCGGAAATGAGCAGTTCTTC
>TRBV6-5|TRBJ1-6|.|.|14
CASIPTWGGSPLHF
TGTGCCAGCATTCCCACCTGGGGGGGATCACCCCTCCACTTT
>TRBV30|TRBJ2-7|.|TRBD1|13
CASLGGLPDEQYF
TGTGCCTCCCTAGGGGGCCTCCCTGACGAGCAGTACTTC
>TRBV7-8|TRBJ1-2|.|.|15
CASSLAATLNYGYTF
TGTGCCAGCAGCTTAGCCGCGACACTAAACTATGGCTACACCTTC
>TRBV5-1|TRBJ2-5|.|.|16
CASSTIRDGTSSEQYF
TGCGCCAGCAGCACCATCCGGGACGGCACGTCGTCTGAGCAGTACTTC
>TRBV30|TRBJ1-5|few|TRBD1|13
CAADRGSNQPQHF
TGTGCCGCCGACAGGGGGAGCAATCAGCCCCAGCATTTT
>TRBV30|TRBJ2-7|.|.|14
CAWTASNYPYEQYF
TGTGCCTGGACGGCGAGCAATTACCCCTACGAGCAGTACTTC
>TRBV7-3|TRBJ2-2|.|.|16
CASSRHGGQSTGELFF
TGTGCCAGCAGCCGTCACGGGGGACAAAGCACCGGGGAGCTGTTTTTT
>TRBV27|TRBJ2-1|.|TRBD2|14
CASRRVAGGNEQFF
TGTGCCAGCAGAAGGGTAGCGGGGGGGAATGAGCAGTTCTTC
>TRBV30|TRBJ1-1|.|.|13
CAWSVLMNTEAFF
TGTGCCTGGAGTGTACTAATGAACACTGAAGCTTTCTTT
>TRBV7-2|TRBJ2-1|.|.|14
CASSFGSVSYEQFF
TGTGCCAGCAGCTTTGGGTCGGTGAGCTATGAGCAGTTCTTC
>TRBV6-5|TRBJ2-3|.|.|14
CASSLTLPTDTQYF
TGTGCCAGCAGCCTAACCCTGCCCACAGATACGCAGTATTTT
>TRBV30|TRBJ2-3|.|.|12
CAWSVQGDTQYF
TGTGCCTGGAGTGTACAGGGAGATACGCAGTATTTT
>TRBV15|TRBJ1-3|.|.|14
CATSRDSSGNTIYF
TGTGCCACCAGCAGGGACAGCTCTGGAAACACCATATATTTT